The sample holds a few counts of the clone carrying this T cell receptor (beta chain). Its antigen is not identified. The source of the sample is a study of early T cells in non-severe SARS-CoV-2 infection. Whole-study context: From unsorted whole blood, bulk RNA was sequenced, and the chains remained unpaired.

Individual cDNA molecules were tagged with unique molecular identifiers, the study reported. A single record per CDR3 protein comes from TCRdb applying MiXCR to the 5' RACE reads. Altogether around 76,000 distinct CDR3 sequences are present, approximately 10% being singletons, with the ten largest covering roughly 4.7%. The V segment lost 3 bases and the J segment 7 bases; nucleotides outside the gene matches: 5. This CDR3 has 13 amino acids. Per the germline V gene, CDR1 is DFQATT and CDR2 is SNEGSKA (reference sequence). Findings and limits, study-wide: Using VDJdb, the matching emphasized anti-spike CD8 responses while missing private and CD4 specificities.

This clonotype originated in an adult who was a healthcare worker with PCR-confirmed SARS-CoV-2 infection or an uninfected control (not recorded which). J is TRBJ1-4 and V is TRBV20-1, with 7 bases aligning to TRBD1. The sample comprised whole blood. Here the CDR3 reads CSARTGPGEKLFF. The CDR3 region has the DNA TGCAGTGCTAGGACAGGGCCCGGTGAAAAACTGTTTTTT.